The sample holds a few counts of the clone carrying this T cell receptor (beta chain). This sample was taken from a study of T-cell memory formation after mild COVID-19. Study overall: Largely, TCR clusters stayed within a single donor.

TCRdb processed the 5' RACE reads anew with MiXCR; each CDR3 protein has one entry. The sample carries about 130,000 distinct CDR3 sequences, 15% to 20% recorded once. In germline, CDR1 is ENHRY, CDR2 SYGVKD. The ends were cut back, 2 bases at V and 2 bases at J, with 6 bases in the middle. This CDR3 has 13 amino acids. The sample consisted of PBMCs or a T cell subset sorted from them (not recorded which). This rearrangement joins TRBV10-3 to TRBJ1-2; D ambiguous. This TCR was sampled from an adult woman who had mild COVID-19 (a few samples of this study predate the infection). Cell type and time point are not known. CDR3 coding DNA: TGTGCCATCAGTGAGGAGGGCAACTATGGCTACACCTTC. Protein: CAISEEGNYGYTF.